A single sample gave rise to the 20 T cell receptor beta chains below, sequenced in a study of control samples from healthy donors and cancer patients. Only in-frame clones appear in the TCRdb table, and some are missing; sequencing was by immunoSEQ multiplex PCR. The data contain approximately 120,000 clones, approximately 87% of them seen just once; the ten biggest clones take up about 2.7%. Sequencing was done on a sample of blood. The source of these receptors is a man aged 55-75 years in good health.

This sequence joins TRBV7-3 and TRBJ1-1, with D unclear. The germline CDR1 and CDR2 sequences are SGHTA and FQGTGA. This CDR3 spans 13 amino acids. Trimming cost V 4 bases and J 3 bases, with 9 bases left between them. The CDR3 reads CASSSTWDTEAFF. As DNA, the CDR3 is TGTGCCAGCAGCTCAACATGGGACACTGAAGCTTTCTTT.

The chain combines TRBV18 with TRBJ2-4, with 14 positions matching TRBD2. CDR3 length: 16 amino acids. Losses at the gene ends were 3 bases for V and 9 bases for J; bases not matched to a gene: 7. Germline assignment: CDR1 KGHSH and CDR2 LQKENI. In nucleotides, the CDR3 is TGTGCCAGCTCACCCGGACTAGCGGGGGGTACGGGCATTCAGTACTTC. This sequence encodes CASSPGLAGGTGIQYF. Based on the CDR3 plus reference TRBV18 and TRBJ2-4, the full variable domain is NAGVMQNPRHLVRRRGQEARLRCSPMKGHSHVYWYRQLPEEGLKFMVYLQKENIIDESGMPKERFSAEFPKEGPSILRIQQVVRGDSAAYFCASSPGLAGGTGIQYFGAGTRLSVL.

This sequence joins TRBV12-3 or TRBV12-4 and TRBJ1-1; no clear D gene. CDR3 size: 13 residues. V lost 2 bases to trimming and J lost 7 bases, with 11 bases between them. CDR3 nucleotides: TGTGCCAGCAGTTTACGACTAGAGGTTGAAGCTTTCTTT. This encodes CASSLRLEVEAFF.

The chain employs TRBV7-2 and TRBJ1-3, with D uncertain. This CDR3 has 14 amino acids. CDR1 is SGHTA, CDR2 FQGNSA, per germline. The V and J ends lost 3 bases and 7 bases respectively, with 13 bases between them. CDR3 nucleotides: TGTGCCAGCAGCTTTGGTGGTCTCCGTAACACCATATATTTT. It translates to CASSFGGLRNTIYF.

The V and J genes are TRBV19 and TRBJ2-1; D is unresolved. This CDR3 is built from 14 residues. Trimming removed 3 bases from V and 5 bases from J, with 11 bases in between. Germline CDR1 and CDR2: LNHDA and SQIVND (reference sequence). The CDR3 nucleotides are TGTGCCAGTAGTATGGCTGAGGTTAACAATGAGCAGTTCTTC. It translates to CASSMAEVNNEQFF.

The chain links TRBV19 to TRBJ1-1; 7 nucleotides align to TRBD1. With V trimmed by 7 bases and J by 5 bases, 4 bases remained unmatched. Germline lookup yields CDR1 LNHDA and CDR2 SQIVND (reference sequence). The CDR3 is made up of 12 amino acids. The CDR3 bases are TGTGCCAGTAAAACAGGGGAGACTGAAGCTTTCTTT. Its translation: CASKTGETEAFF.

This clone has more than one count but fewer than ten. The rearrangement joins TRBV18 to TRBJ1-1; weak D call: TRBD1 (5 bases). The CDR3 covers 13 residues. Germline V gives CDR1 KGHSH, CDR2 LQKENI. V shed 5 bases and J shed 6 bases, with 13 bases lying between them. The CDR3, as DNA: TGTGCCAGCTCATCCACCGGGACTCCTGAAGCTTTCTTT. Translating gives CASSSTGTPEAFF.

The V gene is TRBV28, the J gene TRBJ2-7; D is possibly TRBD1 (6 bases). Germline lookup yields CDR1 MDHEN and CDR2 SYDVKM. The V end was cut by 3 bases, the J end by 0 bases, with 12 bases between. The CDR3 has 15 amino acids. CDR3 sequence (DNA): TGTGCCAGCAGTTTTACAGGGAGCCGCTCCTACGAGCAGTACTTC. Translation gives CASSFTGSRSYEQYF.

The rearrangement links TRBV2 to TRBJ1-1; D gene unclear. V was clipped by 11 bases and J by 8 bases, with 18 bases between them. The CDR3 consists of 12 residues. Germline loops: CDR1 SNHLY, CDR2 FYNNEI. The CDR3 nucleotides are TGTGCCTCGAGTTGGTCAGGCGGCGAAGCTTTCTTT. Its translation is CASSWSGGEAFF.

The rearrangement joins TRBV7-2 to TRBJ1-3, with 10 bases aligning to TRBD1. This CDR3 has 16 amino acids. The V segment lost 3 bases and the J segment 3 bases; nucleotides outside the gene matches: 5. Germline loops: CDR1 SGHTA, CDR2 FQGNSA. DNA of the CDR3: TGTGCCAGCAGCTTCGACAGGGGGCCCCTTGGAAACACCATATATTTT. It specifies CASSFDRGPLGNTIYF.

The chain recombines TRBV27 with TRBJ2-3; D ambiguous. This CDR3 contains 15 residues. Trimming pared 0 bases from V and 4 bases from J, leaving 11 bases between. Germline V gives CDR1 MNHEY, CDR2 SMNVEV (reference sequence). CDR3 in amino acids: CASSLSNGAPDTQYF. CDR3 in DNA: TGTGCCAGCAGTTTATCGAACGGTGCGCCAGATACGCAGTATTTT.

This chain uses TRBV6-5 with TRBJ2-3; TRBD2 matches at 9 bases. This CDR3 comprises 16 residues. The germline V gene has CDR1 MNHEY and CDR2 SVGAGI. With V trimmed by 2 bases and J by 6 bases, 9 bases remained unmatched. The CDR3 DNA reads as TGTGCCAGCAGTTACGCCGGCGGGGGGGCGGGCGATACGCAGTATTTT. Translation: CASSYAGGGAGDTQYF.

This clone was seen only a few times. This chain links TRBV5-1 with TRBJ1-1, with 7 nucleotides matching TRBD1. Trimming removed 4 bases from V and 3 bases from J; junction bases left unmatched: 6. In germline, CDR1 is SGHRS, CDR2 YFSETQ. This CDR3 is 14 amino acids long. CDR3 protein: CASSEGDSYTEAFF. As DNA, the CDR3 is TGCGCCAGCAGCGAAGGGGACAGCTACACTGAAGCTTTCTTT.

This rearrangement joins TRBV9 to TRBJ1-4; TRBD1 matches at 9 bases. V lost 0 bases and J lost 5; bases outside the gene matches: 5. The CDR3 is 16 residues long. Germline V CDR1 and CDR2: SGDLS, YYNGEE. The chain's CDR3 is CASSVDLGTGNEKLFF. CDR3 sequence (DNA): TGTGCCAGCAGCGTAGACCTTGGGACAGGGAATGAAAAACTGTTTTTT.

The V gene is TRBV5-1, the J gene TRBJ1-1; D is ambiguous. Trimming pared 0 bases from V and 1 base from J, leaving 13 bases between. The CDR3 runs to 16 residues. Germline assignment: CDR1 SGHRS and CDR2 YFSETQ. In nucleotides, the CDR3 is TGCGCCAGCAGCTTGGCCGACGTAACACCGAACACTGAAGCTTTCTTT. This encodes CASSLADVTPNTEAFF.

This clone occurred a few times. This chain connects TRBV7-3 to TRBJ1-1, with unresolved D. The germline V gene has CDR1 SGHTA and CDR2 FQGTGA. The ends were cut back, 3 bases at V and 0 bases at J, with 11 bases in the middle. CDR3 length equals 15 residues. This CDR3 reads CASSFQHIMNTEAFF. CDR3 coding DNA: TGTGCCAGCAGCTTTCAGCATATCATGAACACTGAAGCTTTCTTT. Variable domain in full (rest from reference TRBV7-3 and TRBJ1-1): GAGVSQTPSNKVTEKGKYVELRCDPISGHTALYWYRQSLGQGPEFLIYFQGTGAADDSGLPNDRFFAVRPEGSVSTLKIQRTERGDSAVYLCASSFQHIMNTEAFFGQGTRLTVV.

The J gene is TRBJ1-3, the V gene TRBV28; D call uncertain. Trimming stripped 5 bases from V and 7 bases from J, with 9 bases between. This CDR3 spans 12 amino acids. Germline CDR1 and CDR2: MDHEN and SYDVKM. In nucleotides, the CDR3 is TGTGCCAGCAGTATTAGAATGAACACCATATATTTT. Its protein product is CASSIRMNTIYF.

The CDR3 spells CASSPTGGSYGYTF. DNA of the CDR3: TGTGCCAGCAGCCCGACAGGGGGTTCCTATGGCTACACCTTC. V usage is TRBV14 and J usage is TRBJ1-2; the match to TRBD1 covers 9 bases. The CDR3 spans 14 residues. CDR1 and CDR2 (germline): SGHDN, FVKESK. Trimming cost V 4 bases and J 4 bases; bases outside gene matches: 4.

V and J are TRBV18 and TRBJ2-7; 9 bases are a match to TRBD1. The CDR3 is 14 residues long. CDR1 is KGHSH, CDR2 LQKENI, per germline. Losses at the gene ends were 6 bases for V and 6 bases for J; bases not matched to a gene: 9. The CDR3: CASSLASGQGEQYF. CDR3 bases: TGTGCCAGCTCCCTTGCCTCGGGACAGGGCGAGCAGTACTTC.

The chain employs TRBV3-1 (or the pseudogene TRBV3-2) and TRBJ1-6, with a weak D call TRBD1 (5 bases). Germline CDR1 reads LGHDT; CDR2 reads YNNKEL (reference sequence). This CDR3 is 16 amino acids long. V lost 1 base and J lost 5, with 12 bases in between. The CDR3 DNA sequence: TGTGCCAGCAGCCAAGTGCCAGGGAACGATAATTCACCCCTCCACTTT. It encodes CASSQVPGNDNSPLHF.